Listed below are T cell receptor beta chains from one sample, sequenced in a study of blood T cells in healthy people across ages. MiXCR was run by TCRdb on the 5' RACE reads, yielding one entry per CDR3 protein. The sample yields hundreds of thousands of distinct CDR3 sequences, under 45% seen once. Sequencing used blood. These receptors were obtained from a man aged 55 to 70 in good health. Each CDR3 is given with its conserved first and last residue. D genes are given only for firm matches. A clone size is listed for some rows: how often the clone was seen (once, few, many), or a class if it is expanded.

cdr3_aa: CAISGGQGSEKLFF
j_call: TRBJ1-4
d_call: TRBD1
clone_size: NA
v_call: TRBV10-3

cdr3_aa: CASRTRDTRNSPLHF
j_call: TRBJ1-6
d_call: NA
clone_size: few
v_call: TRBV12-3/TRBV12-4

cdr3_aa: CASSSFRDRGTDTQYF
j_call: TRBJ2-3
d_call: TRBD1
clone_size: NA
v_call: TRBV6-5

cdr3_aa: CASSLSVYNEQFF
j_call: TRBJ2-1
d_call: NA
clone_size: NA
v_call: TRBV27

cdr3_aa: CSARTRGHTDTQYF
j_call: TRBJ2-3
d_call: NA
clone_size: NA
v_call: TRBV20-1

cdr3_aa: CASSQGRTMNTEAFF
j_call: TRBJ1-1
d_call: NA
clone_size: once
v_call: TRBV4-3

cdr3_aa: CASSLTYGGNSPLHF
j_call: TRBJ1-6
d_call: NA
clone_size: NA
v_call: TRBV7-3

cdr3_aa: CAWSREGYGYTF
j_call: TRBJ1-2
d_call: NA
clone_size: NA
v_call: TRBV30

cdr3_aa: CASSGRDRGGDIQYF
j_call: TRBJ2-4
d_call: NA
clone_size: few
v_call: TRBV7-9

cdr3_aa: CASSLATPVYGYTF
j_call: TRBJ1-2
d_call: NA
clone_size: NA
v_call: TRBV7-2

cdr3_aa: CASSLDGVFGYTF
j_call: TRBJ1-2
d_call: NA
clone_size: many
v_call: TRBV7-9

cdr3_aa: CASSPQNPGYEQYF
j_call: NA
d_call: NA
clone_size: NA
v_call: TRBV7-9

cdr3_aa: CASSRRGSGTRTTDTQYF
j_call: TRBJ2-3
d_call: TRBD2
clone_size: few
v_call: TRBV5-6

cdr3_aa: CASASRQGHSNYGYTF
j_call: TRBJ1-2
d_call: TRBD1
clone_size: NA
v_call: TRBV6-2/TRBV6-3

cdr3_aa: CASSHTALNTEAFF
j_call: TRBJ1-1
d_call: NA
clone_size: NA
v_call: TRBV4-1

cdr3_aa: CASRPRFPSGGEYEQYF
j_call: NA
d_call: TRBD2
clone_size: NA
v_call: TRBV12-3/TRBV12-4

cdr3_aa: CAISESRGTFYGYTF
j_call: TRBJ1-2
d_call: NA
clone_size: NA
v_call: TRBV10-3

cdr3_aa: CASSSLLNTEAFF
j_call: TRBJ1-1
d_call: NA
clone_size: NA
v_call: TRBV7-9

cdr3_aa: CASSWDRHLGLYF
j_call: TRBJ2-7
d_call: TRBD1
clone_size: few
v_call: TRBV6-2/TRBV6-3

cdr3_aa: CASSSNRGISEQFF
j_call: TRBJ2-1
d_call: TRBD1
clone_size: NA
v_call: TRBV7-2

cdr3_aa: CASSQGAGTGETQYF
j_call: NA
d_call: TRBD1
clone_size: NA
v_call: TRBV4-1

cdr3_aa: CSGSSGGYNEQFF
j_call: TRBJ2-1
d_call: TRBD2
clone_size: few
v_call: TRBV20-1

cdr3_aa: CASSSPKRGRDTQYF
j_call: TRBJ2-3
d_call: TRBD2
clone_size: once
v_call: TRBV6-5

cdr3_aa: CASSRTGDYTF
j_call: TRBJ1-2
d_call: TRBD1
clone_size: few
v_call: TRBV3-1

cdr3_aa: CASSPGLVQQETQYF
j_call: TRBJ2-5
d_call: TRBD2
clone_size: few
v_call: TRBV7-3

cdr3_aa: CASRGKETQYF
j_call: TRBJ2-5
d_call: NA
clone_size: NA
v_call: TRBV7-9

cdr3_aa: CATSPGGQASAYEQYF
j_call: TRBJ2-7
d_call: NA
clone_size: few
v_call: TRBV15

cdr3_aa: CSASPQLAGRTDTQYF
j_call: TRBJ2-3
d_call: TRBD2
clone_size: NA
v_call: TRBV20-1

cdr3_aa: CASKQGNQPQHF
j_call: TRBJ1-5
d_call: TRBD1
clone_size: NA
v_call: TRBV12-3/TRBV12-4

cdr3_aa: CSARRTGTGHEQFF
j_call: TRBJ2-1
d_call: TRBD1
clone_size: NA
v_call: TRBV20-1

cdr3_aa: CAWRTVSLGEQYF
j_call: NA
d_call: NA
clone_size: NA
v_call: TRBV30

cdr3_aa: CAISRDRDHEQYF
j_call: TRBJ2-7
d_call: TRBD1
clone_size: NA
v_call: TRBV10-3

cdr3_aa: CASSYFRGAQETQYF
j_call: TRBJ2-5
d_call: NA
clone_size: NA
v_call: TRBV6-6

cdr3_aa: CASSLDHVQGQGTQFF
j_call: TRBJ2-1
d_call: TRBD1
clone_size: NA
v_call: TRBV11-2

cdr3_aa: CASRREVGEQFF
j_call: TRBJ2-1
d_call: NA
clone_size: few
v_call: TRBV27

cdr3_aa: CATSRDQGRQGFFPNEQYF
j_call: TRBJ2-5
d_call: TRBD1
clone_size: few
v_call: TRBV15

cdr3_aa: CASSLVIGANEQFF
j_call: TRBJ2-1
d_call: NA
clone_size: NA
v_call: TRBV7-3

cdr3_aa: CASSFNGALNEQYF
j_call: TRBJ2-7
d_call: NA
clone_size: few
v_call: TRBV27

cdr3_aa: CAWSWDFSYEQYF
j_call: TRBJ2-7
d_call: NA
clone_size: few
v_call: TRBV30

cdr3_aa: CASSLGDREIDTIYF
j_call: TRBJ1-3
d_call: TRBD1
clone_size: NA
v_call: TRBV7-9

cdr3_aa: CASSSDSSGNTIYF
j_call: TRBJ1-3
d_call: NA
clone_size: once
v_call: TRBV3-1

cdr3_aa: CASSGIYEQYF
j_call: TRBJ2-7
d_call: NA
clone_size: few
v_call: TRBV3-1

cdr3_aa: CASSLYGTSGGTYEQYF
j_call: TRBJ2-7
d_call: TRBD2
clone_size: few
v_call: TRBV5-1

cdr3_aa: CASIVNTDTQYF
j_call: TRBJ2-3
d_call: NA
clone_size: few
v_call: TRBV21-1

cdr3_aa: CASSFTSNSNQPQHF
j_call: TRBJ1-5
d_call: NA
clone_size: NA
v_call: TRBV7-2

cdr3_aa: CSVGTGSRSNEQFF
j_call: TRBJ2-1
d_call: NA
clone_size: NA
v_call: TRBV29-1

cdr3_aa: CASNPTGPGELFF
j_call: TRBJ2-2
d_call: NA
clone_size: NA
v_call: TRBV12-3/TRBV12-4

cdr3_aa: CASSYSGVSSYEQYF
j_call: TRBJ2-7
d_call: NA
clone_size: few
v_call: TRBV6-6

cdr3_aa: CASSYPTIIAASSYNEQFF
j_call: TRBJ2-1
d_call: NA
clone_size: many
v_call: TRBV6-2/TRBV6-3

cdr3_aa: CASSPLVTQPQHF
j_call: TRBJ1-5
d_call: NA
clone_size: NA
v_call: TRBV7-2

cdr3_aa: CASSRVGVLPGETQYF
j_call: TRBJ2-5
d_call: NA
clone_size: many
v_call: TRBV14

cdr3_aa: CASSNGGGTQYF
j_call: TRBJ2-5
d_call: NA
clone_size: NA
v_call: TRBV6-5

cdr3_aa: CASSAAGTSGSYEQYF
j_call: TRBJ2-7
d_call: NA
clone_size: NA
v_call: TRBV7-2

cdr3_aa: CASSGRYLAGTTDTQYF
j_call: TRBJ2-3
d_call: NA
clone_size: few
v_call: TRBV9

cdr3_aa: CASSRGTGNSPLHF
j_call: TRBJ1-6
d_call: NA
clone_size: NA
v_call: TRBV25-1